This entry lists 7 T cell receptor beta chains sequenced from one sample in a study of shared clonotypes between healthy human individuals. Sequencing was performed with immunoSEQ multiplex PCR; in TCRdb, only in-frame clones are kept and a portion is missing. Found here are hundreds of thousands of clones, approximately 74% of them singletons; the top ten hold less than 2%. Sequencing input: memory CD4+ T cells sorted from blood. As for subset: CD45RA-negative fraction. These receptors all come from a woman aged 25 to 39 in good health.

The chain combines TRBV10-2 with TRBJ2-1, with 7 bases fitting TRBD2. CDR1 and CDR2 (germline): WSHSY, SAAADI. The CDR3 is made up of 12 amino acids. The V and J ends lost 7 bases and 7 bases, in that order; junction bases with no gene match: 4. The DNA of the CDR3 is TGCGCCAGCACGCGGGAGTTAAATGAGCAGTTCTTC. Protein sequence: CASTRELNEQFF.

The rearrangement links TRBV28 to TRBJ1-6; D gene ambiguous. The germline gives CDR1 MDHEN, CDR2 SYDVKM. Trimming removed 2 bases from V and 5 bases from J, with 7 bases in between. There are 14 residues in the CDR3. CDR3 region: CASSLGVDNSPLHF. CDR3 DNA: TGTGCCAGCAGTTTAGGGGTAGATAATTCACCCCTCCACTTT. The full variable domain, completed using reference TRBV28 and TRBJ1-6, is DVKVTQSSRYLVKRTGEKVFLECVQDMDHENMFWYRQDPGLGLRLIYFSYDVKMKEKGDIPEGYSVSREKKERFSLILESASTNQTSMYLCASSLGVDNSPLHFGNGTRLTVT.

The chain couples TRBV6-1 to TRBJ2-7, with no clear D. This CDR3 is built from 13 residues. CDR1 MNHNS and CDR2 SASEGT come from the germline V gene. Trimming pared 11 bases from V and 0 bases from J, leaving 14 bases between. The CDR3 DNA reads as TGTGCCGGCTCCACCTTCATCTCCTACGAGCAGTACTTC. It translates to CAGSTFISYEQYF.

The chain couples TRBV6-1 to TRBJ1-1; D is unclear. Trimming stripped 4 bases from V and 7 bases from J, with 16 bases between. CDR3 length equals 14 residues. Germline V gene data show CDR1 as MNHNS and CDR2 as SASEGT. Here the CDR3 reads CASSGEVGIFEAFF. DNA for the CDR3: TGTGCCAGCAGTGGGGAAGTGGGAATTTTTGAAGCTTTCTTT.

Worth noting for this clone: The same CDR3 also results from other DNA sequences found in this sample. This chain uses TRBV6-1 with TRBJ2-3, with no clear D. The CDR3 is 11 residues long. Germline V CDR1 and CDR2: MNHNS, SASEGT. The V and J ends lost 4 bases and 5 bases respectively, with 4 bases between them. In DNA, the CDR3 is TGTGCCAGCAGTGGGAGAGATACGCAGTATTTT. Amino acids: CASSGRDTQYF.

This clone appeared a few times. The CDR3 is CSVGNGLALNSYEQYF. The CDR3, as DNA: TGCAGCGTTGGAAACGGACTAGCGCTAAACTCCTACGAGCAGTACTTC. This chain joins TRBV29-1 and TRBJ2-7; 9 bases match TRBD2. Trimming removed 4 bases from V and 0 bases from J; junction bases left unmatched: 10. The CDR3 covers 16 residues. Looked up from germline, CDR1 is SQVTM and CDR2 is ANQGSEA.

The chain uses TRBV7-9 and TRBJ1-1; no clear D. The ends were cut back, 1 base at V and 2 bases at J, with 11 bases in the middle. Germline CDR1 reads SEHNR; CDR2 reads FQNEAQ (reference sequence). CDR3 length equals 15 residues. The CDR3 reads CASSLGSPPNTEAFF. CDR3 coding DNA: TGTGCCAGCAGCTTAGGGTCCCCGCCTAACACTGAAGCTTTCTTT.